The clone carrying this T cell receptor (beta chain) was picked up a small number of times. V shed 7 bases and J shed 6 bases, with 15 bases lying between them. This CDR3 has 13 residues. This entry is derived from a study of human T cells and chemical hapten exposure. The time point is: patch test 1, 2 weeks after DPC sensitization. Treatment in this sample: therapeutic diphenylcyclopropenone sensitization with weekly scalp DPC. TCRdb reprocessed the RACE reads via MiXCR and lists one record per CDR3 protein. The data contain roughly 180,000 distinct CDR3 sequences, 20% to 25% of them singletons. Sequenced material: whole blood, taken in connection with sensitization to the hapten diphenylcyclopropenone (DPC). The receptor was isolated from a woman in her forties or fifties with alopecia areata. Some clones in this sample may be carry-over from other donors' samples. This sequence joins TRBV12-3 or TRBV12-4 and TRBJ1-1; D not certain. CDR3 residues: CASTLIWGAEAFF. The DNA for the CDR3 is TGTGCCAGCACCCTCATCTGGGGTGCTGAAGCTTTCTTT.